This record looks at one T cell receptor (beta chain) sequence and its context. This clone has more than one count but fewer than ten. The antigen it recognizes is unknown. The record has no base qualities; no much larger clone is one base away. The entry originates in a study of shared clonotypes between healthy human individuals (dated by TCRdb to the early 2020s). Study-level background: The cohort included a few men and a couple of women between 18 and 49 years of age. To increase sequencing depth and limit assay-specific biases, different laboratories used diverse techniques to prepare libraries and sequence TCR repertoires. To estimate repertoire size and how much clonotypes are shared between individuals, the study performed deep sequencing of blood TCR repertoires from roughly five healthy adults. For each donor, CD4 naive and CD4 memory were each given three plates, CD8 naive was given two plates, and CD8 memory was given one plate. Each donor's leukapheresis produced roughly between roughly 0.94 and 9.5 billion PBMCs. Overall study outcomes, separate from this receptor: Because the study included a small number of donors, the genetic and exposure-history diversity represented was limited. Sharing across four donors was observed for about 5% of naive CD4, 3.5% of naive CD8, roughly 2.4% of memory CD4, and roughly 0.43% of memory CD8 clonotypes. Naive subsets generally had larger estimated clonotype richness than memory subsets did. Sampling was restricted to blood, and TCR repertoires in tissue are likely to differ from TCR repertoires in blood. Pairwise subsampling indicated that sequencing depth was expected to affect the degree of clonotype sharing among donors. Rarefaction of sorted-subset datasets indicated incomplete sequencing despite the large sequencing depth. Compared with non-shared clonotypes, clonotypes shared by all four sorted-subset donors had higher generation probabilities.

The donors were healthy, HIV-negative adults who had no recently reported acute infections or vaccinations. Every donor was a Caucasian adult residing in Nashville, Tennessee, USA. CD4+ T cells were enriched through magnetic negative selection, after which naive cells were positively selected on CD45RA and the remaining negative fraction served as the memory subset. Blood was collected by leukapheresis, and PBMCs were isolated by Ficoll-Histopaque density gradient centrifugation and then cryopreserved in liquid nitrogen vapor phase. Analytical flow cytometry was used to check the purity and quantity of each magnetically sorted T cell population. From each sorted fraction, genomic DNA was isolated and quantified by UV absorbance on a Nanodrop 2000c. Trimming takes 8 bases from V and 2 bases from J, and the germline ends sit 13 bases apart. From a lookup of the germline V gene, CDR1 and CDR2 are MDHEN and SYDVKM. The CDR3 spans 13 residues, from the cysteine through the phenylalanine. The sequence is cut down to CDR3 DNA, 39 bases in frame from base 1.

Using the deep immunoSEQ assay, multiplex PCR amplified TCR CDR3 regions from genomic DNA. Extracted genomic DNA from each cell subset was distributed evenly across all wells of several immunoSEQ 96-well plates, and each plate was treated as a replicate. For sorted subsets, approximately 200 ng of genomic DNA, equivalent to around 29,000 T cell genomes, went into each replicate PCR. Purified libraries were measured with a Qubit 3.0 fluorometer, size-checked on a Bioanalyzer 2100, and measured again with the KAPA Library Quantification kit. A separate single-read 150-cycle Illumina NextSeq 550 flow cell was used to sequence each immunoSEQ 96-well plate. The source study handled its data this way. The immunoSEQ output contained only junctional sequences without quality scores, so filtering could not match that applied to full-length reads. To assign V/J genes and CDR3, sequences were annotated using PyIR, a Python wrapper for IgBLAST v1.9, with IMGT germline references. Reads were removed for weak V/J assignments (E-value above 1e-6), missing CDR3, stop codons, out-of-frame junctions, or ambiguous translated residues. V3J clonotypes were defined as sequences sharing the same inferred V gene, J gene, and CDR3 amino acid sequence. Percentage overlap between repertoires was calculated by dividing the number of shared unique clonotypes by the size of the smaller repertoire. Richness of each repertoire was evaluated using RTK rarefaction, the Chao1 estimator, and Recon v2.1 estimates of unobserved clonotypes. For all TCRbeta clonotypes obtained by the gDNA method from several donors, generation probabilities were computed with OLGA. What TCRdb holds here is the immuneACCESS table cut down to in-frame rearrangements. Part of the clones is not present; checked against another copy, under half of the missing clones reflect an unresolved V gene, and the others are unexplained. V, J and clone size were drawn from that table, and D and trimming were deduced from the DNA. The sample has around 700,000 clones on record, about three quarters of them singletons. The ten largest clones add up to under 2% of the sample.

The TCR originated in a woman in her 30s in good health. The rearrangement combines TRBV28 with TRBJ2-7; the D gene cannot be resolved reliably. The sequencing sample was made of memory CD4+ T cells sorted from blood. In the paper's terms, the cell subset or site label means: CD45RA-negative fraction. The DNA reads TGTGCCAGCTTCCGCGACGGCGCCTACGAGCAGTACTTC. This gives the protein CASFRDGAYEQYF. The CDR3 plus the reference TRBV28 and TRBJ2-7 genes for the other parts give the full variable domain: DVKVTQSSRYLVKRTGEKVFLECVQDMDHENMFWYRQDPGLGLRLIYFSYDVKMKEKGDIPEGYSVSREKKERFSLILESASTNQTSMYLCASFRDGAYEQYFGPGTRLTVT.